The 9 T cell receptor beta chains reported below all come from one sample, sequenced in a study of patients and donors after allogeneic stem cell transplantation. TCRdb reprocessed the RT-PCR reads with MiXCR, giving one entry per CDR3 protein. The sample holds about 40,000 distinct CDR3 sequences, more than 30% seen once. Sequencing used blood, either unsorted or a sorted T cell fraction (not recorded which). The source of these receptors is a human donor who was either an allogeneic HSCT recipient or a stem cell or donor lymphocyte infusion donor (not recorded which). It is not recorded whose cells these are; they may come from a transplant donor.

In its sample, this clonotype was seen a few times. The CDR3 sequence: CASSLLGRGIGGYTF. As DNA, the CDR3 is TGTGCCAGCAGCTTATTAGGCAGGGGAATTGGAGGCTACACCTTC. V usage is TRBV7-9 and J usage is TRBJ1-2; tentative D call: TRBD1 (6 bases). Germline assignment: CDR1 SEHNR and CDR2 FQNEAQ (reference sequence). The CDR3 covers 15 residues. V lost 2 bases to trimming and J lost 8 bases, with 18 bases between them.

This chain uses TRBV28 with TRBJ2-7; D not certain. Between the trimmed V and J ends, which lost 2 bases and 3 bases, there was a span of 11 bases. The CDR3 has 14 residues. In germline, CDR1 is MDHEN, CDR2 SYDVKM. CDR3 amino acids: CASSLVPSFYEQYF. For the CDR3, the DNA is TGTGCCAGCAGTTTAGTTCCTAGTTTCTACGAGCAGTACTTC.

This clonotype was counted between two and nine times. This chain uses TRBV29-1 with TRBJ1-5, with D hard to call. The V gene lost 0 bases and the J gene lost 4 bases, with 10 bases spanning the gap. CDR1 SQVTM and CDR2 ANQGSEA come from the germline V gene. The CDR3 totals 14 residues. The CDR3 sequence: CSVEDCRTNQPQHF. CDR3 in DNA: TGCAGCGTTGAAGATTGTAGGACTAATCAGCCCCAGCATTTT.

This clonotype was observed a handful of times. The chain has TRBV12-3 or TRBV12-4 and TRBJ1-5, with D possibly being TRBD1 (6 bases). V was trimmed by 7 bases and J by 7 bases, leaving 17 bases between them. There are 14 residues in the CDR3. CDR3 sequence (DNA): TGTGCCAGCAACCATGGGAGGGGGGGCCAGCCCCAGCATTTT. Residues: CASNHGRGGQPQHF.

This clonotype was found once. The chain employs TRBV5-1 and TRBJ2-2, with D perhaps assigned TRBD1 or TRBD2 (5 bases each). V gave up 3 bases and J gave up 6 bases, with 18 bases separating them. CDR3 length: 16 residues. Looked up from germline, CDR1 is SGHRS and CDR2 is YFSETQ. The CDR3 nucleotides are TGCGCCAGCAGCTGGGGACGTATCGCCCACTCCGGGGAGCTGTTTTTT. Protein sequence: CASSWGRIAHSGELFF. The full variable domain, in which reference TRBV5-1 and TRBJ2-2 provide the parts outside the CDR3, is KAGVTQTPRYLIKTRGQQVTLSCSPISGHRSVSWYQQTPGQGLQFLFEYFSETQRNKGNFPGRFSGRQFSNSRSEMNVSTLELGDSALYLCASSWGRIAHSGELFFGEGSRLTVL.

This clonotype was recorded a few times. At one boundary the junction diverges from the germline segment, which might be a read error. The chain joins TRBV7-7 to TRBJ2-2; D gene unclear. This CDR3 has 12 amino acids. CDR1 and CDR2 from the germline V gene are SSHAT and FNYEAQ (reference sequence). CDR3 bases: TGTGCTAGCAGCCACTATACCGGGGAGCTGTTTTTT. This codes for CASSHYTGELFF.

This clonotype has ten or more counts. The chain has TRBV20-1 and TRBJ1-2; D gene uncertain. There are 13 residues in the CDR3. V was shortened by 2 bases and J by 8 bases, with 15 bases between the two germline ends. Germline V gives CDR1 DFQATT, CDR2 SNEGSKA (reference sequence). CDR3 protein: CSARNPALLGYTF. The CDR3 bases are TGCAGTGCTAGAAACCCGGCCCTGCTGGGCTACACCTTC.

This clonotype has more than one count but fewer than ten. This CDR3 reads CASSPSSGTNQPQHF. For the CDR3, the DNA is TGTGCCAGCAGCCCTAGCTCAGGGACAAATCAGCCCCAGCATTTT. The chain has TRBV6-2 or TRBV6-3 and TRBJ1-5, with D tentatively TRBD1 (6 bases). Trimming shortened V by 6 bases and J by 4 bases, and 16 bases separated the two germline ends. The V gene's germline CDR1 is MNHEY and CDR2 SVGEGT. This CDR3 is built from 15 residues.

The chain employs TRBV2 and TRBJ1-1; perhaps TRBD1 as D (6 bases). Looked up from germline, CDR1 is SNHLY and CDR2 is FYNNEI. The V and J ends lost 9 bases and 6 bases respectively, with 23 bases between them. The CDR3 is made up of 15 amino acids. This CDR3 is CARTVLTGAKAEAFF. In DNA form, the CDR3 reads TGTGCCAGGACAGTTTTGACAGGCGCAAAGGCTGAAGCTTTCTTT.